The 28 T cell receptor beta chains in this list originate from one sample, sequenced in a study of human T cells and chemical hapten exposure. TCRdb ran MiXCR on the RACE reads and lists one entry per CDR3 protein. This sample carries 62,000 or so distinct CDR3 sequences, around 9.9% of them seen once, and the ten largest clones take 4.5% to 5.5%. Time point noted: pre-sensitization, week 0. The treatment is: therapeutic diphenylcyclopropenone sensitization with weekly scalp DPC. The sequences come from whole blood, collected in connection with sensitization to the hapten diphenylcyclopropenone (DPC). Source of these receptors: a woman between 50 and 59 years old with alopecia areata. Some clones in this sample may be carry-over from other donors' samples.

V usage is TRBV28 and J usage is TRBJ2-7, with a possible D match to TRBD1 (5 bases). CDR3 size: 14 residues. Germline loops: CDR1 MDHEN, CDR2 SYDVKM. V dropped 6 bases and J dropped 3 bases, with 15 bases sitting between them. CDR3 sequence reads: CASRPQDRGYEQYF. CDR3 DNA: TGTGCCAGCAGACCACAGGACCGCGGCTACGAGCAGTACTTC.

The V gene is TRBV6-6, the J gene TRBJ1-1; D ambiguous. Germline lookup yields CDR1 MNHNY and CDR2 SVGAGI (reference sequence). The V gene lost 2 bases and the J gene lost 1 base, with 11 bases spanning the gap. The CDR3 has 15 residues. CDR3 sequence reads: CASSYDPAANTEAFF. CDR3 nucleotides: TGTGCCAGCAGTTACGATCCGGCAGCGAACACTGAAGCTTTCTTT.

This clonotype was detected ten times or more. The CDR3 loop is CASSEQAGGPGDTQYF. CDR3 nucleotide sequence: TGTGCCAGCAGTGAACAAGCGGGGGGGCCTGGAGATACGCAGTATTTT. V usage is TRBV6-4 and J usage is TRBJ2-3, with 10 nucleotides matching TRBD2. This CDR3 has 16 amino acids. The V and J ends lost 3 bases and 5 bases, in that order; junction bases with no gene match: 8. Germline V gene sequence: CDR1 MRHNA, CDR2 SNTAGT.

The chain couples TRBV5-1 to TRBJ1-4, with D possibly being TRBD1 (5 bases). This CDR3 contains 14 residues. Germline V gene data show CDR1 as SGHRS and CDR2 as YFSETQ. Trimming removed 3 bases from V and 4 bases from J, with 10 bases in between. This chain's CDR3 is CASSSGTYNEKLFF. The DNA of the CDR3 is TGCGCCAGCAGCTCCGGGACTTATAATGAAAAACTGTTTTTT.

This clonotype was found many times. V and J are TRBV12-3 or TRBV12-4 and TRBJ1-3; D is perhaps TRBD1 (5 bases). V dropped 6 bases and J dropped 1 base, with 16 bases sitting between them. The CDR3 is made up of 16 amino acids. CDR3 residues: CASRRRGVKSGNTIYF. The CDR3 nucleotides are TGTGCCAGCAGAAGACGGGGCGTAAAGTCTGGAAACACCATATATTTT.

This clonotype was counted only a few times. The rearrangement uses TRBV4-3 and TRBJ2-1, with TRBD1 matching over 8 bases. V was pared by 1 base and J by 4 bases, with 6 bases of the junction left unmatched. CDR1 is LGHNA, CDR2 YSLEER, per germline. This CDR3 has 16 residues. The CDR3: CASSQGLGQAYNEQFF. For the CDR3, the DNA is TGCGCCAGCAGCCAAGGACTGGGACAGGCATACAATGAGCAGTTCTTC.

This clonotype occurred many times. The chain employs TRBV2 and TRBJ1-6, with 8 bases identical to TRBD1. V lost 5 bases, J lost 5 bases, and 17 bases stayed unmatched. Germline V gives CDR1 SNHLY, CDR2 FYNNEI. The CDR3 has 19 residues. The CDR3: CASSPRNLPGQANNSPLHF. CDR3 DNA sequence: TGTGCCAGCAGTCCTCGCAACCTTCCGGGACAGGCTAATAATTCACCCCTCCACTTT.

In this sample, this clonotype turned up many times. The chain uses TRBV27 and TRBJ1-1; unclear D gene. The V and J ends lost 8 bases and 5 bases respectively, with 9 bases between them. This CDR3 region has 11 residues. Germline-derived CDR1 and CDR2 are MNHEY and SMNVEV (reference sequence). The CDR3 sequence is CASSRRTEAFF. The CDR3 coding sequence is TGTGCCAGCTCCAGGAGGACTGAAGCTTTCTTT.

The chain combines TRBV20-1 with TRBJ1-5; D gene ambiguous. Germline loops: CDR1 DFQATT, CDR2 SNEGSKA (reference sequence). The CDR3 extends over 12 amino acids. V lost 4 bases to trimming and J lost 4 bases, with 8 bases between them. The CDR3 protein is CSAIRGNQPQHF. CDR3 sequence (DNA): TGCAGTGCTATCCGGGGAAATCAGCCCCAGCATTTT.

The chain joins TRBV4-3 to TRBJ1-6; 8 bases are a match to TRBD1. Losses at the gene ends were 3 bases for V and 6 bases for J; bases not matched to a gene: 4. The CDR3 covers 15 residues. Germline V lookup: CDR1 LGHNA, CDR2 YSLEER. This CDR3 is CASSQVQGANSPLHF. The DNA of the CDR3 is TGCGCCAGCAGCCAGGTTCAGGGGGCTAATTCACCCCTCCACTTT.

Ten or more counts support this clonotype. The V call is TRBV28, the J call TRBJ2-1; 12 nucleotides agree with TRBD2. The J segment lost 8 bases and the V segment lost 5 bases, leaving 10 bases of the junction unmatched. The CDR3 has 16 amino acids. Germline values: CDR1 MDHEN, CDR2 SYDVKM. The DNA of the CDR3 is TGTGCCAGCAGTGTCGAACTAGCGGGAGGTTTGGATGAGCAGTTCTTC. It codes for CASSVELAGGLDEQFF.

This chain joins TRBV29-1 and TRBJ1-5; D is unresolved. Trimming removed 4 bases from V and 4 bases from J, with 11 bases in between. CDR3 length: 13 amino acids. From germline, CDR1 is SQVTM and CDR2 ANQGSEA. The DNA for the CDR3 is TGCAGCGTTGTCTTTTCGGCTAATCAGCCCCAGCATTTT. Protein sequence: CSVVFSANQPQHF. The variable domain in full, completed from reference TRBV29-1 and TRBJ1-5, reads SAVISQKPSRDICQRGTSLTIQCQVDSQVTMMFWYRQQPGQSLTLIATANQGSEATYESGFVIDKFPISRPNLTFSTLTVSNMSPEDSSIYLCSVVFSANQPQHFGDGTRLSIL.

This clonotype was counted between two and nine times. The CDR3 protein is CSAPGAAASSYNSPLHF. The DNA for the CDR3 is TGCAGTGCTCCAGGGGCAGCGGCAAGCTCCTATAATTCACCCCTCCACTTT. The chain has TRBV20-1 and TRBJ1-6; TRBD1 might be the D (6 bases). The CDR3 totals 17 residues. Germline CDR1 DFQATT, CDR2 SNEGSKA (reference sequence). Trimming left V 5 bases short and J 0 bases short, with 17 bases between.

This clonotype was counted many times. The CDR3 DNA is TGTGCCAGCAGCGTAGCTACGACAGACCCTGGAAACACCATATATTTT. Encoded protein: CASSVATTDPGNTIYF. The rearrangement uses TRBV9 and TRBJ1-3; tentative D call: TRBD1 (5 bases). In germline, CDR1 is SGDLS, CDR2 YYNGEE. V lost 0 bases and J lost 2, with 12 bases in between. CDR3 length equals 16 residues.

This clonotype was detected many times. The chain recombines TRBV20-1 with TRBJ2-1; no definite D call. The CDR3 spans 11 residues. V lost 3 bases and J lost 4, with 4 bases in between. Germline values: CDR1 DFQATT, CDR2 SNEGSKA (reference sequence). CDR3 coding DNA: TGCAGTGCTAGGCTTTACAATGAGCAGTTCTTC. Its translation is CSARLYNEQFF.

There are many counts of this clonotype. The gene calls are TRBV10-3 and TRBJ1-5, with D perhaps TRBD1 (6 bases). Deletions cut 2 bases from V and 4 bases from J, with 18 bases between. Germline-derived CDR1 and CDR2 are ENHRY and SYGVKD. This CDR3 is 17 amino acids long. CDR3 amino acids: CAISEGDTGLTNQPQHF. CDR3 in DNA: TGTGCCATCAGTGAGGGGGACACCGGACTTACTAATCAGCCCCAGCATTTT.

The chain carries TRBV7-8 and TRBJ2-3, with 9 bases that match TRBD1. CDR1 SGHVS and CDR2 FQNEAQ come from the germline V gene. The CDR3 extends over 15 amino acids. Trimming took 3 bases from V and 8 from J; bases not matched to a gene: 9. CDR3 residues: CASSFPRDRVATQYF. CDR3 nucleotides: TGTGCCAGCAGCTTTCCCCGGGACAGGGTGGCTACGCAGTATTTT.

Remarks on this clonotype: The junction differs from germline at one of its ends, possibly a read error. V and J are TRBV10-2 and TRBJ2-7; 9 nucleotides align to TRBD2. There are 12 residues in the CDR3. The germline V gene encodes CDR1 WSHSY and CDR2 SAAADI. CDR3 nucleotide sequence: TGCGCCAGCAGTGAGTTTCTGGCGGGAGGGAACTTC. Protein sequence: CASSEFLAGGNF.

This chain uses TRBV2 with TRBJ1-1; weak D call: TRBD1 (5 bases). Trimming removed 11 bases from V and 1 base from J, with 14 bases in between. Germline CDR1 SNHLY, CDR2 FYNNEI. This CDR3 contains 13 residues. CDR3 sequence (DNA): TGTGCCTCCGAGGGGACCGAGAACACTGAAGCTTTCTTT. Its protein product is CASEGTENTEAFF.

CDR3 region: CASFSRAGGEETQYF. The CDR3 nucleotides are TGTGCCAGCTTTTCCCGGGCCGGAGGAGAAGAGACCCAGTACTTC. This chain links TRBV2 with TRBJ2-5; TRBD2 is a possible D gene (5 bases). Germline V gene lookup returns CDR1 SNHLY and CDR2 FYNNEI. V dropped 8 bases and J dropped 3 bases, with 19 bases sitting between them. The CDR3 contains 15 residues.

This clonotype was seen many times. The V and J genes are TRBV5-1 and TRBJ1-4; 7 positions match TRBD1. Germline CDR1 reads SGHRS; CDR2 reads YFSETQ. V shed 5 bases, J shed 7 bases, and the junction held 8 bases outside the gene matches. The CDR3 covers 14 residues. The CDR3 sequence: CASSEGQPIEKLFF. Here the CDR3 DNA reads TGCGCCAGCAGTGAGGGACAGCCGATTGAAAAACTGTTTTTT.

In this sample, this clonotype turned up many times. This chain uses TRBV6-1 with TRBJ2-3; D is unclear. The V end lost 5 bases, the J end lost 6 bases, and 9 bases lay between the germline ends. The CDR3 has 12 residues. Germline V gene sequence: CDR1 MNHNS, CDR2 SASEGT. The CDR3 DNA follows: TGTGCCAGCAGTCCGGTTTTGGATACGCAGTATTTT. This sequence encodes CASSPVLDTQYF.

J is TRBJ1-3 and V is TRBV3-1, with TRBD1 identical over 7 bases. This CDR3 is 15 amino acids long. Germline CDR1 and CDR2: LGHDT and YNNKEL (reference sequence). Trimming cost V 1 base and J 5 bases; bases outside gene matches: 5. CDR3 bases: TGTGCCAGCAGCCAAGTGACAGGGAACCGAAACACCATATATTTT. Translated: CASSQVTGNRNTIYF.

This clonotype was seen more than once but under ten times. The chain is built from TRBV11-2 and TRBJ1-1, with TRBD1 as a possible D gene (5 bases). Per germline, CDR1 SGHAT and CDR2 FQNNGV. CDR3 length equals 13 residues. The germline V and J ends were trimmed by 1 base and 7 bases, with 10 bases remaining between them. The CDR3 bases are TGTGCCAGCAGCTTAGTAGTGGGGGATGAAGCTTTCTTT. As protein: CASSLVVGDEAFF. Supplemented by reference TRBV11-2 and TRBJ1-1, the full variable domain reads EAGVAQSPRYKIIEKRQSVAFWCNPISGHATLYWYQQILGQGPKLLIQFQNNGVVDDSQLPKDRFSAERLKGVDSTLKIQPAKLEDSAVYLCASSLVVGDEAFFGQGTRLTVV.

In its sample, this clonotype was seen a few times. The V gene is TRBV6-5, the J gene TRBJ1-2, with TRBD1 matching 7 bases. This CDR3 has 11 residues. Germline loops: CDR1 MNHEY, CDR2 SVGAGI. J was trimmed by 5 bases and V by 7 bases; bases with no gene match: 1. DNA for the CDR3: TGTGCCAGCAAGACAGGGTATGGCTACACCTTC. Protein: CASKTGYGYTF.

The chain joins TRBV10-3 to TRBJ2-7; possible D gene TRBD1, 5 bases. CDR1 ENHRY and CDR2 SYGVKD come from the germline V gene. Trimming took off 2 bases at V and 9 bases at J, with 11 bases between the two ends. This CDR3 has 12 amino acids. The CDR3 nucleotides are TGTGCCATCAGTGAGGCAGCTGGGGCGCAGTACTTC. It yields the protein CAISEAAGAQYF.

The sample holds many counts of this clonotype. The chain couples TRBV3-1 to TRBJ1-1; possibly TRBD1 for D (6 bases). Germline V gene data show CDR1 as LGHDT and CDR2 as YNNKEL (reference sequence). The CDR3 loop spans 14 amino acids. Trimming left V 5 bases short and J 0 bases short, with 10 bases between. The CDR3 nucleotides are TGTGCCAGCAGCTGGACAGTCATGAACACTGAAGCTTTCTTT. As protein: CASSWTVMNTEAFF. Together with reference TRBV3-1 and TRBJ1-1, the CDR3 gives the full variable domain: DTAVSQTPKYLVTQMGNDKSIKCEQNLGHDTMYWYKQDSKKFLKIMFSYNNKELIINETVPNRFSPKSPDKAHLNLHINSLELGDSAVYFCASSWTVMNTEAFFGQGTRLTVV.

This clonotype was seen many times. The J gene is TRBJ1-2, the V gene TRBV29-1; D is possibly TRBD1 (6 bases). CDR3 size: 13 residues. V was cut by 7 bases and J by 3 bases, with 15 bases left in between. Per the germline V gene, CDR1 is SQVTM and CDR2 is ANQGSEA. The CDR3: CSATQGFDYGYTF. For the CDR3, the DNA is TGCAGCGCCACACAGGGTTTTGACTATGGCTACACCTTC.